Listed below are T cell receptor beta chains from one sample, sequenced in a study of cytomegalovirus exposure and HLA in healthy donors. Using immunoSEQ multiplex PCR, the repertoire was profiled, and TCRdb retains in-frame clones only, with some absent. The sample records 85,000 to 100,000 clones, more than 60% being singletons. The sequencing sample was made of PBMCs. These TCRs come from a human donor in good health. Both conserved end residues are trimmed from each CDR3.

v_gene	j_gene	CDR3aa
TRBV5-1	TRBJ1-2	ASASAGTARGYGYT
TRBV9	TRBJ1-3	ASSLFGSTGQSGNTIY
TRBV11-3	TRBJ2-5	ASSLDGTGGTETQY
TRBV6-5	TRBJ1-2	ASSPGLPYGYT
TRBV5-1	TRBJ2-7	ASSPDGGVQD
TRBV5-1	TRBJ2-5	ASSIEVRETQY
TRBV5-5	TRBJ1-2	ASSFEQGARGGYGYT
TRBV25-1	TRBJ2-7	ASRLSSEQY
TRBV7-9	TRBJ2-1	ASSPRTSGGQF
TRBV7-7	TRBJ2-3	ASSFAGGDTQY
TRBV10-2	TRBJ1-2	ASSRTESNYGYT
TRBV15	TRBJ2-1	ATSSQRSGRAFGDSEQF
TRBV9	TRBJ2-7	ASGVEGSGPYEQY
TRBV15	TRBJ2-2	ATSYPGLNTGELF
TRBV10-2	TRBJ1-1	ASRKQGGDTEAF
TRBV5-1	TRBJ2-5	ASSLESVPPVETQY
TRBV27	TRBJ1-1	ASSFRDSRPETEAF
TRBV14	TRBJ2-2	ASSPNRAGELF
TRBV14	TRBJ1-2	ASSLRGGGSYGYT
TRBV14	TRBJ1-6	ASSPRVSDNSPLH